Below, 22 T cell receptor beta chains from the same sample are listed, as sequenced in a study of regulatory T cells in long-lasting Graves disease. Both iRepertoire HTBI primers and Arm-PCR of CDR3 regions were used to build the TCR beta libraries. Each CDR3 protein gets one entry after TCRdb re-called the multiplex PCR reads with MiXCR. The table lists over 650,000 distinct CDR3 sequences, 25% to 35% of them singletons. Noted time point: persistent/refractory GD, antithyroid drugs over 5 years with positive TRAb. PBMC-derived RNA was used for the TCR library. The sample in question was peripheral blood mononuclear cells (PBMCs), obtained when the disease was refractory, from a patient treated with antithyroid drugs. The receptors were sampled from a female donor with Graves disease.

This clonotype was observed at least ten times. J is TRBJ1-2 and V is TRBV20-1; no definite D call. V was trimmed by 0 bases and J by 3 bases, leaving 8 bases between them. The CDR3 sequence is 13 residues long. Germline CDR1 DFQATT, CDR2 SNEGSKA (reference sequence). The CDR3, as DNA: TGCAGTGCTAGAGAGGCCGTCGACTATGGCTACACCTTC. It yields the protein CSAREAVDYGYTF.

This clonotype was observed a handful of times. This chain uses TRBV7-3 with TRBJ1-5, with D possibly being TRBD1 (5 bases). The CDR3 spans 17 residues. The ends were cut back, 2 bases at V and 0 bases at J, with 14 bases in the middle. In germline, CDR1 is SGHTA, CDR2 FQGTGA. The CDR3 nucleotides read TGTGCCAGCAGCTTAGCAGGGCCCAGAGTTAGCAATCAGCCCCAGCATTTT. Translation: CASSLAGPRVSNQPQHF. Filled out from reference TRBV7-3 and TRBJ1-5, the complete variable domain reads GAGVSQTPSNKVTEKGKYVELRCDPISGHTALYWYRQSLGQGPEFLIYFQGTGAADDSGLPNDRFFAVRPEGSVSTLKIQRTERGDSAVYLCASSLAGPRVSNQPQHFGDGTRLSIL.

This clonotype was picked up a small number of times. The chain employs TRBV3-1 and TRBJ1-2; D is unresolved. Trimming pared 1 base from V and 8 bases from J, leaving 5 bases between. Per the germline V gene, CDR1 is LGHDT and CDR2 is YNNKEL (reference sequence). The CDR3 runs to 11 residues. The chain's CDR3 is CASSQAYGYTF. As DNA, the CDR3 is TGTGCCAGCAGCCAAGCATACGGCTACACCTTC. Complete variable domain (other parts from reference TRBV3-1 and TRBJ1-2): DTAVSQTPKYLVTQMGNDKSIKCEQNLGHDTMYWYKQDSKKFLKIMFSYNNKELIINETVPNRFSPKSPDKAHLNLHINSLELGDSAVYFCASSQAYGYTFGSGTRLTVV.

This clonotype was recorded at least ten times. The chain carries TRBV29-1 and TRBJ2-5; D is unresolved. The germline CDR1 and CDR2 sequences are SQVTM and ANQGSEA. Trimming removed 5 bases from V and 5 bases from J, with 9 bases in between. This CDR3 is built from 11 residues. The CDR3 DNA reads TGCAGCGTTTCCCAAGCCGAGACCCAGTACTTC. Encoded protein: CSVSQAETQYF.

The gene calls are TRBV30 and TRBJ1-1; perhaps TRBD1 as D (6 bases). V shed 3 bases and J shed 1 base, with 9 bases lying between them. Germline values: CDR1 GTSNPN, CDR2 SVGIG (reference sequence). This CDR3 region has 13 residues. The CDR3 DNA reads as TGTGCCTGGAGCGGACAGAGGAACACTGAAGCTTTCTTT. Translating it yields CAWSGQRNTEAFF.

The chain has TRBV3-1 and TRBJ2-7; D perhaps matches TRBD1 (6 bases). Trimming removed 1 base from V and 9 bases from J, with 13 bases in between. The CDR3 sequence is 13 residues long. Per the germline V gene, CDR1 is LGHDT and CDR2 is YNNKEL (reference sequence). DNA for the CDR3: TGTGCCAGCAGCCAAGTACAGGGAGCTGGGCAGTACTTC. Encoded protein: CASSQVQGAGQYF.

CDR3 DNA sequence: TGCGCCAGCAGCTTGTTGGGCCAATCGGTCCTTAACACTGAAGCTTTCTTT. Protein product: CASSLLGQSVLNTEAFF. The chain uses TRBV5-1 and TRBJ1-1; D gene uncertain. The CDR3 extends over 17 amino acids. Per the germline V gene, CDR1 is SGHRS and CDR2 is YFSETQ. V was shortened by 1 base and J by 2 bases, with 18 bases between the two germline ends.

This clonotype appeared many times. V and J are TRBV11-1 and TRBJ2-5; 7 bases map to TRBD2. Per germline, CDR1 SGHAT and CDR2 FQDESV (reference sequence). CDR3 length equals 16 residues. After removal of 3 bases from V and 2 bases from J, the junction contained 9 bases not matched to a gene. Written as DNA, the CDR3 is TGTGCCAGCAGCTTGTCTGAGACTAGCCTTCAAGAGACCCAGTACTTC. It encodes CASSLSETSLQETQYF.

CDR3 nucleotides: TGCAGTGCTAGAGCGTTGATCGCGGGGGCACACAATGAGCAGTTCTTC. Its translation: CSARALIAGAHNEQFF. V gene TRBV20-1 combines with J gene TRBJ2-5, with D possibly being TRBD2 (7 bases). The end of the DNA is better explained by TRBJ2-1, so the J call may be wrong. Germline V gene sequence: CDR1 DFQATT, CDR2 SNEGSKA (reference sequence). The CDR3 contains 16 residues.

As concerns this clonotype: At one of its ends the junction is not consistent with the germline gene, which may arise from a read error. The chain combines TRBV29-1 with TRBJ1-1, with D possibly TRBD1 on 6 matching bases. CDR1 is SQVTM, CDR2 ANQGSEA, per germline. This CDR3 has 14 residues. The CDR3 loop reads CGVLLADRNTEAFF. The CDR3, as DNA: TGCGGCGTTCTACTGGCGGACAGGAACACTGAAGCTTTCTTT. Combining the CDR3 with reference TRBV29-1 and TRBJ1-1 gives the whole variable domain SAVISQKPSRDICQRGTSLTIQCQVDSQVTMMFWYRQQPGQSLTLIATANQGSEATYESGFVIDKFPISRPNLTFSTLTVSNMSPEDSSIYLCGVLLADRNTEAFFGQGTRLTVV.

The genes are TRBV7-6 and TRBJ2-7; 13 nucleotides align to TRBD2. This CDR3 is built from 16 residues. J was trimmed by 5 bases and V by 1 base; bases with no gene match: 5. The germline gives CDR1 SGHVS, CDR2 FNYEAQ. CDR3: CASSLGWTSGSHEQYF. In DNA, the CDR3 is TGTGCCAGCAGCTTAGGATGGACTAGCGGGAGCCACGAGCAGTACTTC.

This clonotype was observed at least ten times. The rearrangement uses TRBV28 and TRBJ1-1; the D is unclear. CDR1 is MDHEN and CDR2 is SYDVKM in the germline V gene. Trimming pared 6 bases from V and 1 base from J, leaving 12 bases between. The CDR3 covers 14 residues. The DNA of the CDR3 is TGTGCCAGCAGCCCAGTCGCGGCGAACACTGAAGCTTTCTTT. Its translation is CASSPVAANTEAFF.

The V gene is TRBV29-1, the J gene TRBJ1-3; D is undetermined. The germline V gene encodes CDR1 SQVTM and CDR2 ANQGSEA. V was shortened by 4 bases and J by 4 bases, with 17 bases between the two germline ends. The CDR3 covers 15 residues. CDR3: CSVGGGTQTGNTIYF. DNA of the CDR3: TGCAGCGTTGGGGGTGGAACCCAAACGGGAAACACCATATATTTT.

J is TRBJ1-4 and V is TRBV11-2; D is uncertain. Germline V gene data show CDR1 as SGHAT and CDR2 as FQNNGV. V was cut by 2 bases and J by 5 bases, with 12 bases left in between. CDR3 length: 15 amino acids. Here the CDR3 reads CASSLTTESNEKLFF. For the CDR3, the DNA is TGTGCCAGCAGCTTAACAACCGAAAGCAATGAAAAACTGTTTTTT.

The chain has TRBV5-6 and TRBJ1-3; no definite D call. The germline CDR1 and CDR2 sequences are SGHDT and YYEEEE. V lost 0 bases to trimming and J lost 15 bases, with 13 bases between them. CDR3 length equals 12 residues. The CDR3 spells CASSLGGTPGYF. CDR3 coding DNA: TGTGCCAGCAGCTTGGGAGGCACACCGGGATATTTT.

The gene calls are TRBV30 and TRBJ1-5; 7 bases match TRBD1. Trimming took 5 bases from V and 4 from J; bases not matched to a gene: 5. The CDR3 is 13 amino acids. Looked up from germline, CDR1 is GTSNPN and CDR2 is SVGIG (reference sequence). The CDR3 protein is CAWGDSRNQPQHF. CDR3 coding DNA: TGTGCCTGGGGGGACAGCCGAAATCAGCCCCAGCATTTT. The full variable domain, completed using reference TRBV30 and TRBJ1-5, is SQTIHQWPATLVQPVGSPLSLECTVEGTSNPNLYWYRQAAGRGLQLLFYSVGIGQISSEVPQNLSASRPQDRQFILSSKKLLLSDSGFYLCAWGDSRNQPQHFGDGTRLSIL.

The chain employs TRBV5-5 and TRBJ1-1; D is undetermined. Trimming removed 0 bases from V and 0 bases from J, with 12 bases in between. The CDR3 spans 16 residues. CDR1 and CDR2 (germline): SGHKS, YYEKEE (reference sequence). CDR3 sequence reads: CASSLAEVTLNTEAFF. In DNA form, the CDR3 reads TGTGCCAGCAGCTTGGCGGAGGTCACCCTGAACACTGAAGCTTTCTTT.

The chain is built from TRBV6-2 or TRBV6-3 and TRBJ2-3; 7 bases fit TRBD2. The CDR3 contains 16 residues. The germline V gene has CDR1 MNHEY and CDR2 SVGEGT. After removal of 5 bases from V and 6 bases from J, the junction contained 14 bases not matched to a gene. The CDR3 DNA is TGTGCCAGCAGTAACCCCCTGGGACTACCTGTTGATACGCAGTATTTT. Protein: CASSNPLGLPVDTQYF.

V gene TRBV10-2 combines with J gene TRBJ2-7, with 7 bases identical to TRBD1. The CDR3 spans 13 residues. The germline V gene encodes CDR1 WSHSY and CDR2 SAAADI. Trimming removed 7 bases from V and 4 bases from J; junction bases left unmatched: 7. The CDR3 region is CASTQTGSYEQYF. Written as DNA, the CDR3 is TGCGCCAGCACACAGACAGGGAGTTACGAGCAGTACTTC.

On this clonotype itself: A junction boundary mismatches the germline segment, possibly from a read error. This sequence joins TRBV30 and TRBJ1-5; D gene unclear. The germline V gene has CDR1 GTSNPN and CDR2 SVGIG (reference sequence). This CDR3 has 13 amino acids. The CDR3 region is CVWSVGGYQPQHF. The DNA for the CDR3 is TGTGTCTGGAGTGTAGGCGGCTATCAGCCCCAGCATTTT.

This clonotype was seen at least ten times. The gene calls are TRBV27 and TRBJ1-1; 9 bases are a match to TRBD1. The CDR3 length is 14 residues. Per the germline V gene, CDR1 is MNHEY and CDR2 is SMNVEV (reference sequence). V shed 2 bases, J shed 9 bases, and the junction held 7 bases outside the gene matches. The CDR3 loop reads CASSLMGQGSQAFF. CDR3 sequence (DNA): TGTGCCAGCAGTTTAATGGGACAGGGCAGTCAAGCTTTCTTT.

This clonotype was found a few times. J is TRBJ2-1 and V is TRBV2; 7 bases map to TRBD1. V shed 10 bases and J 4 bases; nucleotides not matched to a gene: 7. This CDR3 comprises 13 residues. Germline CDR1 reads SNHLY; CDR2 reads FYNNEI. The CDR3 region is CANSEQGYNEQFF. CDR3 coding DNA: TGTGCCAACAGCGAACAGGGGTACAATGAGCAGTTCTTC.